The 20 T cell receptor beta chains listed next were all sequenced from one sample in a study of T cells after yellow fever vaccination. TCRdb passed the 5' RACE reads through MiXCR, listing each CDR3 protein once. The data contain about 300,000 distinct CDR3 sequences, around 6.8% of them singletons. The input for sequencing was PBMCs, taken about 49 days after the first yellow fever vaccination. These receptors all stem from a man aged 18 to 30 who received the YFV17D yellow fever vaccine.

The table lists this clonotype with many counts. V gene TRBV5-5 combines with J gene TRBJ1-5; D is unclear. This CDR3 region has 12 residues. The germline V gene encodes CDR1 SGHKS and CDR2 YYEKEE (reference sequence). Trimming left V 2 bases short and J 7 bases short, with 7 bases between. The CDR3 DNA is TGTGCCAGCAGCTTAGAGGACCAGCCCCAGCATTTT. This sequence encodes CASSLEDQPQHF. The full variable domain, rest sourced from reference TRBV5-5 and TRBJ1-5, is DAGVTQSPTHLIKTRGQQVTLRCSPISGHKSVSWYQQVLGQGPQFIFQYYEKEERGRGNFPDRFSARQFPNYSSELNVNALLLGDSALYLCASSLEDQPQHFGDGTRLSIL.

V is TRBV12-3 or TRBV12-4 and J is TRBJ1-4; D is unclear. The ends were cut back, 5 bases at V and 5 bases at J, with 9 bases in the middle. This CDR3 spans 13 amino acids. The CDR3 is CASSTLGNEKLFF. CDR3 coding DNA: TGTGCCAGCAGTACATTGGGGAATGAAAAACTGTTTTTT.

V is TRBV18 and J is TRBJ1-6; TRBD1 matches at 8 bases. The CDR3 sequence is 14 residues long. J gave up 10 bases and V 5 bases, and 7 bases lay outside the gene matches. The germline gives CDR1 KGHSH, CDR2 LQKENI. The CDR3, as DNA: TGTGCCAGCTCATCTGGACAGGGATCCTCACCCCTCCACTTT. Its protein product is CASSSGQGSSPLHF.

This clonotype has a handful of counts. V gene TRBV6-2 or TRBV6-3 combines with J gene TRBJ2-2, with D uncertain. This CDR3 comprises 14 residues. Germline V gene lookup returns CDR1 MNHEY and CDR2 SVGEGT. With 5 bases removed from V and 1 base from J, the gap between germline ends came to 8 bases. The CDR3 DNA follows: TGTGCCAGCAGTACAAGAGTGAACACCGGGGAGCTGTTTTTT. Its translation is CASSTRVNTGELFF.

This clonotype has more than one count but fewer than ten. The rearrangement links TRBV4-1 to TRBJ2-1; TRBD1 might be the D (5 bases). Germline CDR1 reads MGHRA; CDR2 reads YSYEKL. The CDR3 totals 15 residues. Trimming pared 1 base from V and 9 bases from J, leaving 16 bases between. The CDR3 DNA reads as TGCGCCAGCAGCCAAGCAGCTAGGGGTCTTCCTGAGCAGTTCTTC. Translated, it gives CASSQAARGLPEQFF.

Only a few counts were recorded for this clonotype. The chain uses TRBV15 and TRBJ2-2, with D unclear. In germline, CDR1 is LNHNV, CDR2 YYDKDF (reference sequence). The V and J ends lost 0 bases and 6 bases respectively, with 17 bases between them. This CDR3 comprises 17 residues. CDR3 nucleotide sequence: TGTGCCACCAGCAGAGATGATTTGAGGATGCGAGCCGGGGAGCTGTTTTTT. Translation gives CATSRDDLRMRAGELFF.

This clonotype has just a few counts. The chain carries TRBV6-5 and TRBJ2-4; TRBD1 matches at 9 bases. The J segment lost 5 bases and the V segment lost 2 bases, leaving 4 bases of the junction unmatched. CDR1 and CDR2 from the germline V gene are MNHEY and SVGAGI. This CDR3 has 15 residues. The CDR3 nucleotides are TGTGCCAGCAGTTACGGGACAGGGAGGGAAAACATTCAGTACTTC. Translating gives CASSYGTGRENIQYF.

The CDR3 nucleotides are TGTGCCAGCAGCTTTCTTAGCGGGGGTTACAATGAGCAGTTCTTC. Protein: CASSFLSGGYNEQFF. This chain links TRBV7-6 with TRBJ2-1; 9 bases are a match to TRBD2. The V gene end was trimmed by 3 bases and the J gene end by 4 bases; junction bases not matched to a gene: 4. Germline lookup yields CDR1 SGHVS and CDR2 FNYEAQ. CDR3 length: 15 amino acids.

The genes are TRBV4-2 and TRBJ2-3, with D unclear. This CDR3 contains 13 residues. V lost 4 bases, J lost 5 bases, and 10 bases lay in between. Germline V gene sequence: CDR1 LGHNA, CDR2 YNFKEQ. The chain's CDR3 is CASSPGLKDTQYF. For the CDR3, the DNA is TGTGCCAGCAGCCCCGGGCTGAAAGATACGCAGTATTTT.

This clonotype was seen more than once but under ten times. The CDR3 DNA reads as TGCAGCGGGTCGACAGCCTATGGCTACACCTTC. Amino acid sequence: CSGSTAYGYTF. The chain links TRBV29-1 to TRBJ1-2; the D gene is possibly TRBD1 (5 bases). Germline assignment: CDR1 SQVTM and CDR2 ANQGSEA. The CDR3 has 11 amino acids. Trimming pared 7 bases from V and 4 bases from J, leaving 10 bases between.

This clonotype was detected ten times or more. The chain joins TRBV5-5 to TRBJ1-1; possibly TRBD1 for D (5 bases). V was trimmed by 5 bases and J by 3 bases, leaving 14 bases between them. This CDR3 is 14 amino acids long. The germline V gene encodes CDR1 SGHKS and CDR2 YYEKEE (reference sequence). The CDR3 nucleotides are TGTGCCAGCAGGGTATCCGGGACGGACACTGAAGCTTTCTTT. Protein product: CASRVSGTDTEAFF.

There are a few counts of this clonotype. The genes are TRBV5-1 and TRBJ1-6; maybe TRBD1 (5 bases). The germline CDR1 and CDR2 sequences are SGHRS and YFSETQ. The CDR3 consists of 14 residues. Trimming pared 5 bases from V and 8 bases from J, leaving 14 bases between. CDR3 protein: CASSWGLLDSPLHF. The CDR3 nucleotides read TGCGCCAGCAGTTGGGGACTCCTCGATTCACCCCTCCACTTT.

The chain employs TRBV4-2 and TRBJ2-2, with D perhaps TRBD1 or TRBD2 (5 bases each). The CDR3 is 14 amino acids. Looked up from germline, CDR1 is LGHNA and CDR2 is YNFKEQ. V shed 4 bases and J shed 8 bases, with 14 bases lying between them. The chain's CDR3 is CASSPRDPAGELFF. The CDR3 DNA reads TGTGCCAGCAGCCCCCGGGACCCCGCGGGGGAGCTGTTTTTT.

This clonotype turned up a few times. This chain connects TRBV9 to TRBJ2-7; 7 bases map to TRBD2. In germline, CDR1 is SGDLS, CDR2 YYNGEE. This CDR3 is built from 16 residues. With 0 bases clipped from V and 0 bases from J, the junction kept 6 bases outside the gene matches. The CDR3 nucleotides read TGTGCCAGCAGCGTAGGGCCCGGGGGGAGCTCCTACGAGCAGTACTTC. As protein: CASSVGPGGSSYEQYF.

CDR3 nucleotides: TGCAGTGCTAGAGTCGTCAGGGCGAACTATGGCTACACCTTC. This translates into CSARVVRANYGYTF. V and J are TRBV20-1 and TRBJ1-2; perhaps TRBD1 as D (5 bases). The length of the CDR3 is 14 residues. Germline V lookup: CDR1 DFQATT, CDR2 SNEGSKA (reference sequence). V was clipped by 1 base and J by 2 bases, with 11 bases between them.

This clonotype was detected a few times. J is TRBJ2-7 and V is TRBV25-1, with 8 bases lining up with TRBD1. The V and J ends lost 5 bases and 5 bases, in that order; junction bases with no gene match: 8. CDR3 length: 14 residues. Germline values: CDR1 MGHDK, CDR2 SYGVNS. CDR3 in amino acids: CASSLGQGTDEQYF. Written as DNA, the CDR3 is TGTGCCAGCAGTCTAGGACAGGGCACAGACGAGCAGTACTTC.

V gene TRBV4-1 combines with J gene TRBJ2-1; weak D call: TRBD1 (5 bases). The CDR3 loop spans 12 amino acids. From germline, CDR1 is MGHRA and CDR2 YSYEKL. Trimming shortened V by 5 bases and J by 9 bases, and 11 bases separated the two germline ends. For the CDR3, the DNA is TGCGCCAGCAGCTCAAGGGGTGTTGAGCAGTTCTTC. Translation: CASSSRGVEQFF.

This clonotype was seen repeatedly, ten times or more. The rearrangement uses TRBV20-1 and TRBJ2-3; D might be TRBD2 (6 bases). The CDR3 is 16 amino acids. Per the germline V gene, CDR1 is DFQATT and CDR2 is SNEGSKA (reference sequence). Trimming left V 1 base short and J 5 bases short, with 19 bases between. The CDR3, as DNA: TGCAGTGCTAGAGGGGTCGGGGGAGAAGGTTTAGATACGCAGTATTTT. Translated, it gives CSARGVGGEGLDTQYF.

This clonotype was found many times. The chain links TRBV5-6 to TRBJ1-6; D unclear. The V and J ends lost 3 bases and 5 bases respectively, with 9 bases between them. The CDR3 runs to 14 residues. Per the germline V gene, CDR1 is SGHDT and CDR2 is YYEEEE. The DNA for the CDR3 is TGTGCCAGCAGCTCTTCAGGCGATAATTCACCCCTCCACTTT. This gives the protein CASSSSGDNSPLHF.

This clonotype was counted between two and nine times. V and J are TRBV5-4 and TRBJ2-5; TRBD2 might be the D (5 bases). CDR1 and CDR2 from the germline V gene are SGHNT and YYREEE (reference sequence). The CDR3 extends over 14 amino acids. Trimming pared 4 bases from V and 2 bases from J, leaving 12 bases between. CDR3 in amino acids: CASSRVGGQETQYF. In nucleotides, the CDR3 is TGTGCCAGCAGCCGGGTAGGCGGGCAAGAGACCCAGTACTTC.